The clone carrying this T cell receptor beta chain was counted once. Its antigen is still unknown. The repertoire was sequenced with immunoSEQ multiplex PCR; TCRdb's copy has only in-frame clones and lacks some. The top ten clones hold approximately 0.2% of a sample with over 750,000 clones, roughly 96% of them seen once. These data belong to a study of shared clonotypes between healthy human individuals. Overall study: Each donor's CD4 naive and CD4 memory cells filled three plates apiece, CD8 naive two, and CD8 memory one.

Terminally differentiated effector memory CD45RA+ cells were excluded by CCR7 positive selection of CD45RO-negative cells. Whole-study results and caveats: Investigators collected only blood, and repertoires in tissues likely differ. Memory subsets generally showed smaller estimated richness than naive subsets did. Clonotypes not shared had lower generation probabilities than those common to all four donors.

Trimming at V came to 4 bases and at J to 5 bases, leaving 14 bases not matched to a gene. Germline-derived CDR1 and CDR2 are MDHEN and SYDVKM. The CDR3 is 17 amino acids. The clonotype was recovered from a man younger than 45 in good health. The sequenced material came from naive CD8+ T cells sorted from blood. V and J are TRBV28 and TRBJ2-1; 7 bases map to TRBD1. The CDR3 region has the DNA TGTGCCAGCAGTTACCAGTGGACAGGCCTAATTCACAATGAGCAGTTCTTC. It specifies CASSYQWTGLIHNEQFF.